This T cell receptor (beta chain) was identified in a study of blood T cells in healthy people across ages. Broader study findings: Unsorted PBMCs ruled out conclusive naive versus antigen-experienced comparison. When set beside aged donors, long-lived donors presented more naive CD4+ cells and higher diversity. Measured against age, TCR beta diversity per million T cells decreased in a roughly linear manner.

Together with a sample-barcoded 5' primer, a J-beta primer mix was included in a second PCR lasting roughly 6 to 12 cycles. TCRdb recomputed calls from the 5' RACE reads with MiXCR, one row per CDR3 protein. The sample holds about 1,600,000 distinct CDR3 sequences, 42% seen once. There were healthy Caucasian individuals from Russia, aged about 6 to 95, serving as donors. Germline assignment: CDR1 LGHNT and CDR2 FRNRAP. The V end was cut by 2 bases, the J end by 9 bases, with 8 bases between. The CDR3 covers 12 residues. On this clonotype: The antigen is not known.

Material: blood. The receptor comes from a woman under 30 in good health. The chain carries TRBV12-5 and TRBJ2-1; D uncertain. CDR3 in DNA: TGTGCTAGTGGTTTGCCGATGAGTGAGCAGTTCTTC. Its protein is CASGLPMSEQFF.